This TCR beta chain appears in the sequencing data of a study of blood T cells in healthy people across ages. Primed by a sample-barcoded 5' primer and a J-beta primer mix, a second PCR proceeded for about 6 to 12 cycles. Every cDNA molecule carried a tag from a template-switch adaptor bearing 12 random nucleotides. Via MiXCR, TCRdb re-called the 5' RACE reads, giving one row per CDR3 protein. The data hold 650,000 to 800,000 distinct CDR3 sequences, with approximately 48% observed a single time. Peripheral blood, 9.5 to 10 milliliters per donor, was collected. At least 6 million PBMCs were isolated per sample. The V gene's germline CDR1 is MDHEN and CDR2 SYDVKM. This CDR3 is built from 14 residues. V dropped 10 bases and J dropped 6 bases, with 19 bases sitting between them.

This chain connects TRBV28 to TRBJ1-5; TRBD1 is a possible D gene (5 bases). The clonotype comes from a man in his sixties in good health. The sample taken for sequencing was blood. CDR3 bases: TGTGCCATCCACTCAGGGTCCCTCGGTCAGCCCCAGCATTTT. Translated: CAIHSGSLGQPQHF.